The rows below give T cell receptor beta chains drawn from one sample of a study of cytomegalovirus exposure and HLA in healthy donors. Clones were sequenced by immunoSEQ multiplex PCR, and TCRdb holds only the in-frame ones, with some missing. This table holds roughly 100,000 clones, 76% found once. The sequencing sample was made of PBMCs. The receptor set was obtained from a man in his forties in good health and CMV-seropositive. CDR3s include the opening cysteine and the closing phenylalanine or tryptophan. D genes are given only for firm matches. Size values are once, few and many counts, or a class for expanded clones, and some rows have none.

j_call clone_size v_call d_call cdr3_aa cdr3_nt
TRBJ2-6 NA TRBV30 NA CAWGQSGANVLTF TGTGCCTGGGGACAGTCTGGGGCCAACGTCCTGACTTTC
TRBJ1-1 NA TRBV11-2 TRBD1 CASSPRQGELGTEAFF TGTGCCAGCAGCCCAAGACAGGGGGAATTGGGCACTGAAGCTTTCTTT
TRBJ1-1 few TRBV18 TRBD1 CASSATGDTEAFF TGTGCCAGCTCAGCGACAGGGGACACTGAAGCTTTCTTT
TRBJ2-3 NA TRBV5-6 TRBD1 CASKDRGPNTQYF TGTGCCAGCAAGGACAGGGGCCCAAATACGCAGTATTTT
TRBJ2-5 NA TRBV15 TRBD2 CATSDGNSGSQETQYF TGTGCCACCAGCGACGGTAATAGCGGGTCACAAGAGACCCAGTACTTC
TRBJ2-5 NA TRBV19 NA CASSARGALETQYF TGTGCCAGTAGTGCCCGCGGGGCGTTGGAGACCCAGTACTTC
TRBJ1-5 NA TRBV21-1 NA CASSKARDRGRCSNQPQHF TGTGCCAGCAGCAAAGCCCGGGACAGGGGTCGATGTAGCAATCAGCCCCAGCATTTT
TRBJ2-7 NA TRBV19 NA CASSIEAGASYEQYF TGTGCCAGTAGTATTGAAGCAGGGGCCTCCTACGAGCAGTACTTC
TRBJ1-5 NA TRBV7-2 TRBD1 CASSPRDRVNQPQHF TGTGCCAGCAGCCCCCGGGACAGGGTGAATCAGCCCCAGCATTTT
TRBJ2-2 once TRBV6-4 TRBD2 CASNKFLAGDRSGTGELFF TGTGCCAGCAATAAGTTTCTAGCGGGAGATCGTTCGGGCACCGGGGAGCTGTTTTTT
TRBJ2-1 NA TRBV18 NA CASSPSTGLEYNEQFF TGTGCCAGCTCACCATCCACTGGACTGGAGTACAATGAGCAGTTCTTC
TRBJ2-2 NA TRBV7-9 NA CASSLVLAGELFF TGTGCCAGCAGCTTAGTTTTGGCTGGGGAGCTGTTTTTT
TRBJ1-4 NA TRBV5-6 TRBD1 CASSGGQGSNEKLFF TGTGCCAGCAGCGGCGGACAGGGGTCTAATGAAAAACTGTTTTTT
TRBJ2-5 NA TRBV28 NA CASRDAVYGETQYF TGTGCCAGCAGAGATGCAGTTTATGGAGAGACCCAGTACTTC
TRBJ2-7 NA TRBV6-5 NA CASQNPGREQYF TGTGCCAGCCAAAACCCCGGTCGCGAGCAGTACTTC
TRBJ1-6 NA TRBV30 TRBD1 CAWSARTGGSYNSPLHF TGTGCCTGGAGTGCTCGGACAGGGGGATCCTATAATTCACCCCTCCACTTT
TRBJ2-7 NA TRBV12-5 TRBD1 CASGLDRQGVYEQYF TGTGCTAGTGGTTTGGACAGACAGGGGGTCTACGAGCAGTACTTC
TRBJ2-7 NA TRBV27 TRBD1 CASRQLQGAPYEQYF TGTGCCAGCAGGCAGCTACAGGGGGCCCCCTACGAGCAGTACTTC
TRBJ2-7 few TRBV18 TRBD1 CASSLGQVSIYEQYF TGTGCCAGCTCTTTAGGACAGGTTTCTATCTACGAGCAGTACTTC
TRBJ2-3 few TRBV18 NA CASFRETDTQYF TGTGCCAGCTTTCGAGAGACAGATACGCAGTATTTT
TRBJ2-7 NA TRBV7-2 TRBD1 CASSLVGGTVGYAYEQYF TGTGCCAGCAGCTTAGTGGGTGGGACAGTCGGTTATGCGTACGAGCAGTACTTC
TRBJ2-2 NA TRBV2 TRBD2 CASSPAGVEAGELFF TGTGCCAGCAGTCCTGCGGGGGTAGAGGCCGGGGAGCTGTTTTTT
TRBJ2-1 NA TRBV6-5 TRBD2 CASSSAPLAGMTRRVF TGTGCCAGCAGTTCCGCGCCACTAGCGGGGATGACAAGGCGGGTCTTC
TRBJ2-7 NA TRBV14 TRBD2 CASSQDYWVEREVHEQYF TGTGCCAGCAGCCAAGATTACTGGGTTGAGCGGGAGGTGCACGAGCAGTACTTC
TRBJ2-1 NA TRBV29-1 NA CSVVGAAAYNEQFF TGCAGCGTTGTGGGGGCCGCAGCCTACAATGAGCAGTTCTTC
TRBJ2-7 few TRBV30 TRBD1 CAWRGTGAYEQYF TGTGCCTGGCGGGGGACAGGGGCCTACGAGCAGTACTTC
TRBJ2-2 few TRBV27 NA CASSRPQTGELFF TGTGCCAGCAGTAGACCACAGACCGGGGAGCTGTTTTTT
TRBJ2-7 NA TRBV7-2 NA CASSLPRGGSYEQYF TGTGCCAGCAGCCTCCCAAGGGGGGGGTCCTACGAGCAGTACTTC
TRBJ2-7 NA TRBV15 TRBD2 CATSRGGLAGVEQYF TGTGCCACCAGCAGAGGGGGACTAGCGGGAGTCGAGCAGTACTTC
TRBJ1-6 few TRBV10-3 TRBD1 CAISRDRGFNSPLHF TGTGCCATCAGCCGGGACAGGGGTTTTAATTCACCCCTCCACTTT
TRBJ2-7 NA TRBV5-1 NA CASSLGGGGGSYEQYF TGCGCCAGCAGCTTGGGAGGGGGTGGAGGATCCTACGAGCAGTACTTC
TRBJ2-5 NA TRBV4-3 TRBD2 CASSQVASGTLKETQYF TGCGCCAGCAGCCAAGTGGCTAGCGGCACGTTGAAAGAGACCCAGTACTTC
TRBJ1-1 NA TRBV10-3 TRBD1 CAISGGQGAWLVF TGTGCCATCAGTGGGGGACAGGGGGCTTGGCTTGTCTTT
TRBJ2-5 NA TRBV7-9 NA CASSRRQIGGQETQYF TGTGCCAGCAGCCGGCGCCAGATCGGGGGCCAAGAGACCCAGTACTTC
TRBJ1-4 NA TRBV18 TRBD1 CASGTGVNEKLFF TGTGCCAGCGGGACAGGGGTTAATGAAAAACTGTTTTTT
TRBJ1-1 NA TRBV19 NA CASNQGTNTEAFF TGTGCCAGTAACCAGGGAACGAACACTGAAGCTTTCTTT
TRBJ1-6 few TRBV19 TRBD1 CASSQDRGGNSPLHF TGTGCCAGTAGCCAAGACAGGGGTGGTAATTCACCCCTCCACTTT
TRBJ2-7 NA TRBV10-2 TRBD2 CASSVGLAGVYEQYF TGCGCCAGCAGTGTAGGCCTAGCGGGGGTCTACGAGCAGTACTTC
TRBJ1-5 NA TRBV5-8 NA CASSSWGEDNQPQHF TGTGCCAGCAGCTCCTGGGGGGAGGACAATCAGCCCCAGCATTTT
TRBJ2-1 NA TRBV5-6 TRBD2 CASSRLALSSYNEQFF TGTGCCAGCAGCCGACTAGCTCTGAGCTCCTACAATGAGCAGTTCTTC
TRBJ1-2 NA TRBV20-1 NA CSARSEYGYTF TGCAGTGCTAGATCGGAGTATGGCTACACCTTC
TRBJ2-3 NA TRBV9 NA CASSVGEGSNWDTQYF TGTGCCAGCAGCGTAGGGGAAGGGAGCAATTGGGATACGCAGTATTTT